This T cell receptor (beta chain) was recovered during a study of blood T cell repertoires in COVID-19 (dated by TCRdb to between 2020 and 2021). Turning to the overall study: Collaborator samples came from the United States, Italy and Spain and covered acute and convalescent phases of COVID-19. Where available, HLA class I and class II types were taken from metadata supplied by the sample provider and were not determined by assay-based typing. The repertoires were made available in a free public database intended to serve as a resource for research on the immune response to SARS-CoV-2. Samples came from the ongoing ImmuneRACE study (first 160 participants) plus 1,254 subjects from 6 global collaborators. The prospective study material was composed of cDNA or gDNA derived from T cells, B-cell-depleted T cells, or PBMCs. The dataset comprised deeply sampled blood TCRbeta repertoires from subjects exposed to, actively infected with, or recovered from COVID-19. The sample metadata nearly always contained a de-identified subject ID, COVID-19 status, age in years and sex. The investigation overall reported the following: How much clinical and demographic metadata was included differed by source and by participant, and the metadata was provided uncurated.

Participants in the prospective study were aged roughly 18 to 89 years, lived in under 30 United States geographic areas, and enrolled through a virtual design. In the prospective study, participants were assigned to cohorts based on the clinical history participants reported in a screening survey and a study questionnaire. Exposed participants were defined as having been in contact with someone with a PCR-confirmed or clinician-diagnosed COVID-19 case within 2 weeks of study entry. In the prospective study, mobile phlebotomists collected whole blood, serum and a nasopharyngeal or oropharyngeal swab from each participant. Additional blood draws and questionnaires over a 2-month period could optionally be provided by prospective study participants. Before DNA extraction, prospective study blood samples were shipped either frozen or at room temperature. TCRbeta CDR3 regions were amplified from genomic DNA by means of the immunoSEQ Assay, a bias-controlled multiplex PCR. Per the original workflow: Nucleated cell counts per sample were estimated from amplification of reference gene primers within the assay. Sequence reads were collapsed and filtered to measure the absolute abundance of every unique TCRbeta CDR3 rearrangement. Productive Simpson clonality was computed per sample as the square root of Simpson's diversity index over productive rearrangements. The source is immuneACCESS, and TCRdb retained only in-frame sequences with V and J called. Part of the clones is not carried over; for the studies checked, unresolved V genes explain less than half of this, and the remainder is unexplained. Clonal size and the V and J genes are those of that table, whereas D and trimming came from the DNA. This sample comprises 230,000 or so clones, roughly 81% of them detected only once. The ten biggest clones cover around 6.3% of the sample.

Looking up the germline V gene (reference sequence) yields CDR1 LGHDT and CDR2 YNNKEL. The CDR3 spans 13 residues, from the cysteine through the phenylalanine. Only the CDR3 DNA is retained, 39 bases long and in frame from the first base. The germline ends are 11 bases apart after V is trimmed by 5 bases and J by 4 bases. With regard to this clone: No antigen is known for it. No base qualities exist here, and no much larger clone lies one base off it.

The clonotype comes from a woman between 50 and 59 years old who had been exposed to COVID-19. Sequenced sample: PBMCs or T cells enriched from blood (not recorded which). This receptor chain uses TRBV3-1 (or the pseudogene TRBV3-2) and TRBJ1-2; TRBD1 could be the D gene, as 6 bases match. The CDR3 here reads CASSSGAGYGYTF. The DNA sequence reads TGTGCCAGCAGCTCAGGGGCCGGCTATGGCTACACCTTC.